The clone carrying this TCR beta chain was detected a few times. Germline V lookup: CDR1 SGHAT, CDR2 FQNNGV. The CDR3 spans 16 residues. V was pared by 5 bases and J by 0 bases, with 7 bases of the junction left unmatched. This sample stems from a study of control samples from healthy donors and cancer patients. Some clones are missing from TCRdb's copy, which holds only in-frame ones; the method was immunoSEQ multiplex PCR. The sample includes some 140,000 clones, just under 95% of them seen just once. This sequence originates from a man in his sixties with colorectal cancer. The source material was PBMCs. The chain is built from TRBV11-2 and TRBJ1-5; 7 bases map to TRBD1. The DNA of the CDR3 is TGTGCCAGCAGCCCGGGGGACAGATATAGCAATCAGCCCCAGCATTTT. This encodes CASSPGDRYSNQPQHF.